This T cell receptor (beta chain) was recorded in a study of naive and memory T cell subsets. This clonotype occurred many times. Two oligonucleotides, mixed equimolar, formed the beta constant-region primer covering TRBC1 and TRBC2. Ligated cDNA was amplified by four rounds of PCR with nested alpha and beta constant-region primers and SP2. Each CDR3 protein gets one entry after TCRdb re-called the UMI-ligation and nested PCR reads with MiXCR. This sample has under 150,000 distinct CDR3 sequences, with about 17% found just once. This receptor was identified in a human donor in good health. Material: naive CD4+ T cells from blood.

CDR3 nucleotide sequence: TGTGCCACCAGTGATTTCGGACTAGCGGGCTCTTACGAGCAGTACTTC. Its protein is CATSDFGLAGSYEQYF. The genes are TRBV24-1 and TRBJ2-7; TRBD2 agrees at 11 bases. V gave up 1 base and J gave up 4 bases; unmatched junction bases: 5. The germline CDR1 and CDR2 sequences are KGHDR and SFDVKD. The CDR3 is 16 residues long.